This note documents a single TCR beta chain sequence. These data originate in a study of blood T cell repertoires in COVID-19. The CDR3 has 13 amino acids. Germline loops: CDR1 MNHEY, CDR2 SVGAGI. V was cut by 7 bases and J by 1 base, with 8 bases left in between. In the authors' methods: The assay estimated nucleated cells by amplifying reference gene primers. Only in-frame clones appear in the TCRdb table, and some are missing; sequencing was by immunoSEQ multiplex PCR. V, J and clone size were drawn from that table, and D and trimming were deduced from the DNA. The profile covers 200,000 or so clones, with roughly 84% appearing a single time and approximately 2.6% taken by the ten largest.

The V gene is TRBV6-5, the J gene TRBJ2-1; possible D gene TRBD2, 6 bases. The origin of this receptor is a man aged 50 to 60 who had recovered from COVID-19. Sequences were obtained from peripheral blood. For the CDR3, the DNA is TGTGCCAGCAACCGGGAGTCCTACAATGAGCAGTTCTTC. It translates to CASNRESYNEQFF.